This T cell receptor (beta chain) originates from a study of OX40 agonist ivuxolimab in advanced cancers. With 5 bases removed from V and 8 bases from J, the gap between germline ends came to 16 bases. CDR1 and CDR2 (germline): SGHTA, FQGTGA. The CDR3 runs to 14 residues. It was autoimmune disease history or systemic immunosuppression that excluded patients. Assay used: immunoSEQ multiplex PCR; TCRdb lists only in-frame clones, some missing. This sample has about 50,000 clones, with 80% found just once. The V gene is TRBV7-3, the J gene TRBJ2-1; TRBD2 might be the D (6 bases). Source: CD4+ or CD8+ T cells sorted from blood, taken in a trial of the OX40 agonist ivuxolimab. This clonotype was sampled from an adult with an advanced solid tumor such as melanoma, head and neck, liver or kidney cancer. This CDR3 is CASSPGTPGDEQFF. In DNA form, the CDR3 reads TGTGCCAGCAGCCCTGGGACTCCTGGGGATGAGCAGTTCTTC.